This paragraph reports one T cell receptor (beta chain). Its antigen specificity is not known. The record has no base qualities; no much larger clone is one base away. The library was built by means of the immunoSEQ multiplex PCR assay. For the multiplex PCR, a mixture combining 60 forward primers for TCR Vbeta segments and 13 reverse primers for TCR Jbeta segments was used. The CDR3 region of rearranged TCR beta genes was amplified from genomic DNA by a multiplex PCR assay. Amplified TCR beta libraries were sequenced as 87-base-pair reads on the Illumina HiSeq System. Per the authors' processing: In a later analysis, approximately 74 million unique TCR beta chains were counted across the roughly 670 repertoires, and roughly 11 million of these chains were shared by at least two donors. To remove PCR and sequencing errors, raw reads were error-corrected and collapsed into unique sequences using a nearest-neighbor algorithm that merged closely related sequences. V, D and J gene segments were assigned by aligning CDR3 sequences to IMGT reference sequences. For a sequence to be retained, at least a six-nucleotide match to both a V gene segment and a J gene segment was required. A rearrangement counted as productive if the CDR3 had no stop codons and remained in frame with V and J, and every other rearrangement counted as non-productive. CDR3 was defined by IMGT convention, running from the second conserved V-encoded cysteine to the conserved J-encoded phenylalanine. The earlier analysis of about 610 of the donors excluded any sequence lacking an unambiguous match to a single V gene segment. In an earlier analysis of 500 to 750 of the donors, V segments were called functional above 56.7% productive rearrangements and were called segregating when the between-donor standard deviation exceeded 5%. To diagnose cytomegalovirus status from the catalog of TCR beta chain sequences, a statistical classification framework was built. A later analysis assigned V and J genes by comparing TCR nucleotide sequences with IMGT/GENE-DB human TR gene sequences. A later analysis assigned CDR3 sequences and most-parsimonious VDJ recombination scenarios with the TCRdist pipeline. A later analysis defined each TCR beta chain by its CDR3 amino acid sequence plus V-gene family, and excluded reads lacking a unique V-gene family. A later analysis removed roughly 590 highly shared, low-generation-probability nucleotide sequences to deal with suspected cross-contamination and a sequencing artifact. In a later analysis, a clonal expansion index for each public chain was calculated from normalized within-repertoire ranks of inferred template counts. In a later analysis, generation probabilities were computed with a VDJ recombination model fitted to out-of-frame rearrangements, and the resulting probabilities were checked against IGoR. In a later analysis, hypergeometric tests were used to score TCR-TCR, TCR-HLA and TCR-CMV co-occurrence, with a repertoire-size bias correction applied to TCR pairs. To estimate false discovery rates, a later analysis permuted the HLA or CMV assignments 20 times. In a later analysis, co-occurring TCRs were grouped using DBSCAN, with TCRdist sequence similarity added in when clustering inside HLA-allele-positive subsets. Repertoires with fewer than 30,000 or more than 120,000 public chains were left out of co-occurrence clustering, as were a handful of repertoires with anomalous nucleotide sharing. Here the immuneACCESS table is served through TCRdb, limited to in-frame sequences with V and J called. Missing clones are a known gap in these copies; in checked studies unresolved V genes cover under half, and the rest lacks a known reason. The DNA gave D and trimming, while V, J and clone size come from that table. Across this sample there are more than 110,000 clones, with around 79% seen only once. The ten largest clones represent around 10% of the sample.

The sample belongs to a study of cytomegalovirus exposure and HLA in healthy donors (dated by TCRdb to about 2017). With respect to the entire study: An earlier analysis of approximately 590 of the donors reported 250 to 300 Gb of sequence data and some 120 million unique TCR beta sequences from around 200 million T cells. The aim of the study was to test whether cataloging public T cell receptors could identify signatures of past pathogen exposure. The study profiled the T cell repertoires of 500 to 800 subjects by immunosequencing and related them to cytomegalovirus serostatus. The number of typed donors differed by locus: roughly 629-640 for A, B, C, DRB1 and DQB1; about 520 for DQA1; around 580 for DPA1; and around 450 for DPB1. To predict cytomegalovirus infection status, the study combined high-throughput TCR immunosequencing, statistical association of individual TCRs with disease status, and machine learning. Among 398 genotyped donors of the cohort, an average of about 240,000 unique TCR beta nucleotide sequences were sequenced per donor, 15% to 20% of them non-productive. Besides the first cohort of roughly 700 subjects, a separate validation cohort made up of roughly 120 different subjects was used. To study patterns of TCR occurrence, a later analysis re-analyzed previously published TCR beta repertoires from several hundred donors and added high-resolution HLA genotyping. Every discovery cohort repertoire had been produced on one sequencing platform. About 310 gigabases of sequencing data and around 87 million unique TCR sequences were included in an early release covering about 600 HLA-typed donors. Several DR-DQ haplotypes were handled as single units for association and clustering because linkage in the cohort was strong. An earlier analysis of some 500 of the donors applied high-throughput TCR beta sequencing to assess whether each TCR beta V gene segment acted as functional or pseudogenic. Genome-wide SNP genotypes for about 65% of the roughly 700 donors were used in a later genetic analysis, which treated that subset as a discovery cohort. Donor age, sex, ethnicity and CMV serostatus were collected together with the repertoire data. Of the 300 to 450 genotyped donors, over 70% fell in the genetic ancestry cluster associated with self-reported Caucasian donors. Both class I and class II loci were covered by HLA typing, at four-digit resolution. Rather than drawing on any new phenotypic data, the later analysis identified candidate immune exposures from TCR beta sequences and the way those sequences occurred across donors.

The cohort consisted of some 670 healthy bone marrow donors. Cohort members were all nominally healthy when sampled, although unrecorded immune exposures were likely present. The donor was CMV seropositive and was included in the group of some 290 seropositive cohort members. A peripheral blood sample was collected from each donor, and TCR beta sequencing was performed on peripheral blood mononuclear cells. Genomic DNA extraction from the blood cell samples was performed with the Qiagen DNeasy Blood Extraction Kit. What the work shows at the level of the full study, not this receptor alone: Most TCR sequences were observed very rarely across donors, whereas some public TCRs were present in many individuals. The authors suggested that the approach could potentially be extended to other disease states and immunological phenotypes. Some IMGT-functional V segments, including TRBV6-2 and TRBV6-3, could not be told apart with the 87-base-pair reads, so those segments were excluded. Sequencing depth was assumed to be roughly uniform across donors in the presence/absence analyses, though that assumption may not hold. Immune exposure information for the cohort was limited to CMV serostatus. A further reported finding was that TCR beta sequences accurately predicted the HLA-A and HLA-B alleles for most subjects in the first cohort. In a later genetic analysis, fewer N-insertions in productive TCRs were reported among donors in an Asian-associated ancestry cluster than the roughly 700-donor mean. A total of around 150 TCR beta chains were listed by the study as associated with cytomegalovirus. A group of highly shared sequence variants was considered likely to be a technical artifact of the sequencing pipeline. According to a later analysis, parvovirus B19, influenza, CMV and Epstein-Barr virus appeared linked to several top co-occurrence clusters. In a later analysis, HLA-associated TCR beta chains showed more clonal expansion and lower generation probabilities than non-associated chains that were equally common. When HLA alleles, especially DR and DQ, strongly co-occurred, TCR associations were difficult to assign to individual alleles. In a later analysis, TCR association rates were found to vary across HLA loci, with the most associated TCRs seen for DRB1 alleles and the fewest for HLA-C alleles. This cohort had only TCR beta chains sequenced, and the lack of alpha or paired-chain data limited which features could be detected. In both the original and validation cohorts, the classifier was reported to diagnose cytomegalovirus status with high specificity and sensitivity. Because HLA typing was missing for some donors at each locus, association tests included only the typed subset. Correlated functional status among segregating V segments might be attributable to linkage disequilibrium, but an unknown experimental factor could not be ruled out. In an earlier analysis of 587 of the donors, most TCR beta V segments were observed in productive rearrangements about 90% or about 30% of the time, broadly matching IMGT annotations. Fewer than 20 rarely observed V segments, including chromosome 9 orphons, were excluded from the earlier analysis of about 600 of the donors because counts were too low. In a later genetic analysis, a missense DCLRE1C variant was associated with V-gene and J-gene trimming of TCR beta chains, and the association was replicated in an independent cohort. A later analysis found that most CMV-associated TCR beta chains appeared HLA-restricted, with HLA associations seemingly driven largely by CMV exposure. A later analysis associated some 17,000 TCR beta sequences with specific HLA alleles at a false discovery rate of 0.05. A few of the identified cytomegalovirus-associated TCR beta chains were confirmed in vitro to be specific for cytomegalovirus antigens.

V and J lose 3 bases and 9 bases, and a span of 12 bases separates them. The CDR3 holds 13 amino acids from the cysteine to the phenylalanine. The sequence is cut down to CDR3 DNA, 39 bases in frame from base 1. As encoded in the germline V gene, CDR1 is SGHDT while CDR2 is YYEEEE. The receptor's source is a woman in her 50s in good health and CMV-seropositive. The specimen sequenced was PBMCs. The chain links TRBV5-6 with TRBJ2-2; a weak D assignment points to TRBD1 (6 bases agree). The nucleotide sequence is given as TGTGCCAGCAGCTCACAGGGTTATAGGGAGCTGTTTTTT. The resulting protein is CASSSQGYRELFF.